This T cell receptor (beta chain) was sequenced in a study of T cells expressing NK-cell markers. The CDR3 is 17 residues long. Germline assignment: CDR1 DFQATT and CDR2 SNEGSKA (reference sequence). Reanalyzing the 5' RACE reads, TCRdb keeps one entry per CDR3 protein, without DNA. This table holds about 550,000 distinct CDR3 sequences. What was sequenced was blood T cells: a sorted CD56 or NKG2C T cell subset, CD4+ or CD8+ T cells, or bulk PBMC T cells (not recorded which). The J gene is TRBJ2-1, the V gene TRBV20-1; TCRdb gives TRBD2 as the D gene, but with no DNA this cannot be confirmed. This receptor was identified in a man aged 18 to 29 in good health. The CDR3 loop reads CSARDGKREVHYNEQFF.